This TCR beta chain was identified during a study of shared clonotypes between healthy human individuals. V lost 5 bases, J lost 0 bases, and 12 bases lay in between. In germline, CDR1 is SEHNR, CDR2 FQNEAQ (reference sequence). The CDR3 has 15 amino acids. All donors were Caucasian adults living in Nashville, Tennessee. An assay was performed, and its level was deep. The genomic DNA of each subset was split evenly across several immunoSEQ plates. The data were produced by immunoSEQ multiplex PCR, yet TCRdb's version contains in-frame clones alone and is incomplete. Here the sample spans fewer than 600,000 clones, around 79% being singletons.

The chain uses TRBV7-9 and TRBJ2-3; D is unclear. This TCR was recovered from a woman between 40 and 55 years old in good health. Some clones in this sample may be carry-over from other donors' samples. Sequencing used PBMCs. CDR3 DNA: TGTGCCAGCAGCCCTCGGGCCGCCAGCACAGATACGCAGTATTTT. Protein sequence: CASSPRAASTDTQYF. Full variable domain (remainder filled in from reference TRBV7-9 and TRBJ2-3): DTGVSQNPRHKITKRGQNVTFRCDPISEHNRLYWYRQTLGQGPEFLTYFQNEAQLEKSRLLSDRFSAERPKGSFSTLEIQRTEQGDSAMYLCASSPRAASTDTQYFGPGTRLTVL.